This TCR beta chain derives from a study of type 1 regulatory T cells. Overall study: T-allo10 is an in vitro-generated, Tr1-enriched CD4 T cell product specific for alloantigen. Study findings and constraints: Compared with non-type 1 regulatory T cells, type 1 regulatory T cells showed a more restricted TCR repertoire.

This clonotype was seen a few times. What it binds is unknown. TCRdb reprocessed the reads via MiXCR and lists one record per CDR3 protein. Among 60,000 to 70,000 distinct CDR3 sequences listed, roughly 49% were seen once. The sample taken for sequencing was cultured non-Tr1 T cells, either the whole culture or a sorted T cell fraction (not recorded which). The clonotype comes from a human donor in good health.

CDR3 region: CASSGNRGRREQFF. The CDR3 DNA reads as TGTGCCAGTAGTGGAAACAGGGGTCGGAGGGAGCAGTTCTTC. The chain is built from TRBV19 and TRBJ2-1; 7 bases are shared with TRBD1. In germline, CDR1 is LNHDA, CDR2 SQIVND (reference sequence). Trimming cost V 5 bases and J 10 bases; bases outside gene matches: 11. The CDR3 contains 14 residues.